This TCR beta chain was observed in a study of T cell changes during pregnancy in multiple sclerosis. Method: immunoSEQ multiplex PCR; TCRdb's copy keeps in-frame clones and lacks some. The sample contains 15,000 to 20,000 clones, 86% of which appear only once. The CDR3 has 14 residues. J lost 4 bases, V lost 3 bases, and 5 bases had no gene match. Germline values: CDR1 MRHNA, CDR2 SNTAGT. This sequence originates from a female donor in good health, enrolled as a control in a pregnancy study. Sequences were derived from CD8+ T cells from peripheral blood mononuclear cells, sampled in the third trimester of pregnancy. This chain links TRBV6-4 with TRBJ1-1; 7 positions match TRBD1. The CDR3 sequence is CASSEGQGVTEAFF. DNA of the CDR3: TGTGCCAGCAGTGAGGGGCAGGGGGTCACTGAAGCTTTCTTT.